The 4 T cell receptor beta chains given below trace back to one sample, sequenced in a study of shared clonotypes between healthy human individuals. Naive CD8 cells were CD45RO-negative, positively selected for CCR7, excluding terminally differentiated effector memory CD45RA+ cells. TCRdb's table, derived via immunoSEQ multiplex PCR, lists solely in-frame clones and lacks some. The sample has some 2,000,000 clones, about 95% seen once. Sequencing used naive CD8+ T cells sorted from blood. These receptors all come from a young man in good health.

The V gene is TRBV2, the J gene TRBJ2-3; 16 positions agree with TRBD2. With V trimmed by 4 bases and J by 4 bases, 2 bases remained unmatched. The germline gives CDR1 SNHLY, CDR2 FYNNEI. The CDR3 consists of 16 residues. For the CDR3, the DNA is TGTGCCAGCAGTGTGGGACTAGCGGGAGGGTCAGATACGCAGTATTTT. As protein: CASSVGLAGGSDTQYF. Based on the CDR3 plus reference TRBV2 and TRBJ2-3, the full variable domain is EPEVTQTPSHQVTQMGQEVILRCVPISNHLYFYWYRQILGQKVEFLVSFYNNEISEKSEIFDDQFSVERPDGSNFTLKIRSTKLEDSAMYFCASSVGLAGGSDTQYFGPGTRLTVL.

CDR3 loop: CASSLRQGASYEQYF. The CDR3 region has the DNA TGTGCCAGCAGCTTAAGACAGGGGGCATCCTACGAGCAGTACTTC. This chain connects TRBV7-6 to TRBJ2-7; 10 bases fit TRBD1. V trimming: 2 bases; J trimming: 1 base; junction bases outside the gene matches: 2. The CDR3 loop spans 15 amino acids. Germline CDR1 SGHVS, CDR2 FNYEAQ.

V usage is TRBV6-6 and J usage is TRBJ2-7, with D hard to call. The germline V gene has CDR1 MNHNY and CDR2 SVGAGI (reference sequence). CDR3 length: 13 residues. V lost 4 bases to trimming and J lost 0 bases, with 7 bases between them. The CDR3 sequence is CASSFHYSYEQYF. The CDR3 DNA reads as TGTGCCAGCAGTTTCCATTACTCCTACGAGCAGTACTTC.

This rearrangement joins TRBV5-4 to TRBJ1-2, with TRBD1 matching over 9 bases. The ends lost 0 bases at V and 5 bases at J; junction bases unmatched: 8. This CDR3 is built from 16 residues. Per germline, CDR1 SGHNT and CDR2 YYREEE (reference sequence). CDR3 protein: CASSLALQGAGYGYTF. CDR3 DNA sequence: TGTGCCAGCAGCTTGGCCTTACAGGGGGCGGGTTATGGCTACACCTTC.